Following are 18 T cell receptor beta chains from one sample sequenced in a study of cytomegalovirus exposure and HLA in healthy donors. PCR primers comprised 60 Vbeta and 13 Jbeta primers. The assay was immunoSEQ multiplex PCR, and TCRdb's table has in-frame clones only and misses some. The sample lists around 130,000 clones, 84% seen once, with under 3.5% in the top ten. Sequencing input: PBMCs. The receptor source for this set is a man between 50 and 59 years old in good health and CMV-seronegative.

The CDR3 region is CASSLDYEQYF. Written as DNA, the CDR3 is TGCGCCAGCAGCTTGGACTACGAGCAGTACTTC. V is TRBV5-1 and J is TRBJ2-5; D is uncertain. The DNA matches TRBJ2-7 better at its end, which makes the J call doubtful. Germline values: CDR1 SGHRS, CDR2 YFSETQ. The length of the CDR3 is 11 residues.

The rearrangement links TRBV5-1 to TRBJ1-1; perhaps TRBD1 as D (6 bases). The CDR3 has 13 amino acids. CDR1 is SGHRS, CDR2 YFSETQ, per germline. V gave up 3 bases and J gave up 4 bases, with 10 bases separating them. The CDR3 nucleotides read TGCGCCAGCAGCTCACAGGGTCCCACTGAAGCTTTCTTT. It yields the protein CASSSQGPTEAFF.

This clone was observed a few times. For the CDR3, the DNA is TGCAGCGTTGAAAGGACAGGTCGCTACGAGCAGTACTTC. Its translation is CSVERTGRYEQYF. This chain joins TRBV29-1 and TRBJ2-5, with 7 bases lining up with TRBD1. The end of the DNA is better explained by TRBJ2-7, so the J call may be wrong. CDR1 and CDR2 from the germline V gene are SQVTM and ANQGSEA. The CDR3 consists of 13 residues.

This clone was recorded a few times. The V gene is TRBV4-3, the J gene TRBJ1-1; a possible D gene is TRBD1 (5 bases). V lost 2 bases and J 2 bases, leaving 9 bases between the germline ends. CDR1 LGHNA and CDR2 YSLEER come from the germline V gene. This CDR3 contains 14 residues. For the CDR3, the DNA is TGCGCCAGCAGCCAAATGACAGCAAACACTGAAGCTTTCTTT. Its translation: CASSQMTANTEAFF.

This chain connects TRBV7-3 to TRBJ1-1; tentative D call: TRBD1 (6 bases). The germline V and J ends were trimmed by 5 bases and 5 bases, with 18 bases remaining between them. Germline CDR1 reads SGHTA; CDR2 reads FQGTGA. The CDR3 has 15 amino acids. The CDR3 DNA reads as TGTGCCAGCAGCCCCATGCGGGCAGGGGTTACTGAAGCTTTCTTT. Its protein is CASSPMRAGVTEAFF. Combining the CDR3 with reference TRBV7-3 and TRBJ1-1 gives the whole variable domain GAGVSQTPSNKVTEKGKYVELRCDPISGHTALYWYRQSLGQGPEFLIYFQGTGAADDSGLPNDRFFAVRPEGSVSTLKIQRTERGDSAVYLCASSPMRAGVTEAFFGQGTRLTVV.

The chain links TRBV7-9 to TRBJ1-2, with D possibly matching TRBD1 (5 bases). Between the trimmed V and J ends, which lost 1 base and 2 bases, there was a span of 8 bases. Per the germline V gene, CDR1 is SEHNR and CDR2 is FQNEAQ (reference sequence). The CDR3 is 14 amino acids. The DNA of the CDR3 is TGTGCCAGCAGCTTAGGTCGGGGGAACTATGGCTACACCTTC. Translated: CASSLGRGNYGYTF.

This clone appeared once. The rearrangement uses TRBV15 and TRBJ1-1, with D possibly matching TRBD1 (5 bases). Germline CDR1 is LNHNV and CDR2 is YYDKDF (reference sequence). This CDR3 comprises 14 residues. V lost 2 bases, J lost 5 bases, and 12 bases lay in between. The CDR3 coding sequence is TGTGCCACCAGCAGAAGAGACAGAGGAACTGAAGCTTTCTTT. Protein product: CATSRRDRGTEAFF.

CDR3 in amino acids: CASSPGQGYSGANVLTF. DNA for the CDR3: TGTGCCAGCAGCCCGGGACAGGGATACTCTGGGGCCAACGTCCTGACTTTC. The rearrangement joins TRBV7-9 to TRBJ2-6; 9 bases map to TRBD1. The V gene end was trimmed by 5 bases and the J gene end by 0 bases; junction bases not matched to a gene: 5. Germline-derived CDR1 and CDR2 are SEHNR and FQNEAQ (reference sequence). The CDR3 covers 17 residues.

This clone has a handful of counts. The rearrangement uses TRBV21-1 and TRBJ2-7; TRBD2 was called by the table and not checked on the DNA. TRBV21-1 counts as a pseudogene. CDR3 length: 14 residues. The CDR3 coding sequence is TGTGCCAGCAGCACTAGTTTGGAAAACTACGAGCAGTACTTC. As protein: CASSTSLENYEQYF.

The rearrangement links TRBV2 to TRBJ2-1; 7 bases map to TRBD1. There are 15 residues in the CDR3. Germline CDR1 and CDR2: SNHLY and FYNNEI. V gave up 0 bases and J gave up 4 bases; unmatched junction bases: 3. CDR3 in DNA: TGTGCCAGCAGTGAAGCGGGGACAGTTTACAATGAGCAGTTCTTC. Its protein product is CASSEAGTVYNEQFF.

The gene calls are TRBV11-2 and TRBJ2-7; D gene ambiguous. The CDR3 covers 13 residues. Trimming stripped 5 bases from V and 4 bases from J, with 12 bases between. Germline assignment: CDR1 SGHAT and CDR2 FQNNGV. The CDR3 loop is CASSQVTEYEQYF. CDR3 bases: TGTGCCAGCAGCCAAGTGACTGAGTACGAGCAGTACTTC. The whole variable domain, remainder taken from reference TRBV11-2 and TRBJ2-7, is EAGVAQSPRYKIIEKRQSVAFWCNPISGHATLYWYQQILGQGPKLLIQFQNNGVVDDSQLPKDRFSAERLKGVDSTLKIQPAKLEDSAVYLCASSQVTEYEQYFGPGTRLTVT.

In nucleotides, the CDR3 is TGTGCCAGCAGCAAGACAGGGGGCTCGGAGACCCAGTACTTC. Translation gives CASSKTGGSETQYF. V gene TRBV9 combines with J gene TRBJ2-5; TRBD1 matches at 10 bases. Germline CDR1 is SGDLS and CDR2 is YYNGEE. V lost 4 bases to trimming and J lost 5 bases; unmatched junction nucleotides: 5. CDR3 length equals 14 residues.

The J gene is TRBJ2-2, the V gene TRBV18; D is uncertain. V shed 0 bases and J shed 5 bases, with 7 bases lying between them. This CDR3 has 14 amino acids. Germline V gene sequence: CDR1 KGHSH, CDR2 LQKENI. CDR3 nucleotide sequence: TGTGCCAGCTCACCACCCGGTAATACCGGGGAGCTGTTTTTT. Residues: CASSPPGNTGELFF.

This chain joins TRBV5-1 and TRBJ2-7; a weak D match, TRBD2 (5 bases). This CDR3 has 15 residues. The V end was cut by 0 bases, the J end by 0 bases, with 10 bases between. Germline-derived CDR1 and CDR2 are SGHRS and YFSETQ. The CDR3 is CASSLGLMSSYEQYF. The CDR3 bases are TGCGCCAGCAGCTTGGGACTAATGAGCTCCTACGAGCAGTACTTC.

The V gene is TRBV4-2, the J gene TRBJ2-1; 14 positions match TRBD2. Per germline, CDR1 LGHNA and CDR2 YNFKEQ. The CDR3 has 17 amino acids. J lost 8 bases, V lost 8 bases, and 14 bases had no gene match. DNA of the CDR3: TGTGCCAGCGGCTGGACTAGCGGGGGGCCGCCAGAAGATGAGCAGTTCTTC. It translates to CASGWTSGGPPEDEQFF.

This sequence joins TRBV5-5 and TRBJ1-5, with D perhaps TRBD1 (5 bases). The CDR3 runs 13 residues. Trimming took 2 bases from V and 4 from J, leaving 7 bases between them. Looked up from germline, CDR1 is SGHKS and CDR2 is YYEKEE (reference sequence). CDR3: CASSFSGNQPQHF. As DNA, the CDR3 is TGTGCCAGCAGCTTTTCAGGGAATCAGCCCCAGCATTTT.

This clone appeared a few times. The CDR3 here is CASGRQSYEQYF. The CDR3 DNA is TGTGCCAGCGGAAGACAGTCCTACGAGCAGTACTTC. The V and J genes are TRBV6-1 and TRBJ2-7; tentatively, D is TRBD1 (5 bases). This CDR3 has 12 residues. V lost 8 bases and J lost 1, with 9 bases in between. CDR1 is MNHNS and CDR2 is SASEGT in the germline V gene.

The chain has TRBV7-9 and TRBJ2-5; D remains ambiguous. Germline assignment: CDR1 SEHNR and CDR2 FQNEAQ (reference sequence). There are 13 residues in the CDR3. V lost 3 bases, J lost 5 bases, and 10 bases lay in between. The DNA of the CDR3 is TGTGCCAGCAGCTTTTTCGGGTGGGAGACCCAGTACTTC. Its protein product is CASSFFGWETQYF.